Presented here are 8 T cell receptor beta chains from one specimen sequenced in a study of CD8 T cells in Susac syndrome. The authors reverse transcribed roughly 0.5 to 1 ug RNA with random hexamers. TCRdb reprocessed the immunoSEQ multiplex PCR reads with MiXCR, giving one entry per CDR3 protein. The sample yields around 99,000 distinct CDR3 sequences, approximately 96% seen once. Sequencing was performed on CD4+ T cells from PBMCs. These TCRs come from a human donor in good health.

CDR3 coding DNA: TGTGCCAGCAGCCGCGGGGGGGGGAATGAGCAGTTCTTC. Residues: CASSRGGGNEQFF. V usage is TRBV28 and J usage is TRBJ2-1, with TRBD2 matching 9 bases. The V segment lost 6 bases and the J segment 7 bases; nucleotides outside the gene matches: 4. CDR1 and CDR2 from the germline V gene are MDHEN and SYDVKM. CDR3 size: 13 residues.

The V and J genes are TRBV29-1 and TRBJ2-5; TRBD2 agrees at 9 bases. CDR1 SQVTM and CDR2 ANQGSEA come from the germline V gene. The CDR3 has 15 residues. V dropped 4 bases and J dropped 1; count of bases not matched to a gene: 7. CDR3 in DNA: TGCAGCGTTGTATTTGGCGGGAGGGGCCAAGAGACCCAGTACTTC. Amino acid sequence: CSVVFGGRGQETQYF.

CDR3 nucleotides: TGTGCCAGCAGTTTCGGGACGGCGAACACCGGGGAGCTGTTTTTT. The encoded protein is CASSFGTANTGELFF. The chain has TRBV12-3 or TRBV12-4 and TRBJ2-2, with D perhaps being TRBD1 or TRBD2 (5 bases each). V lost 3 bases and J 0 bases, leaving 8 bases between the germline ends. The CDR3 is 15 residues long.

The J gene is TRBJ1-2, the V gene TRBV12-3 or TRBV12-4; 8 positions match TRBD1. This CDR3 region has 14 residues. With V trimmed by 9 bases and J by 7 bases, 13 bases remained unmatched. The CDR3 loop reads CASSPPGGAFGYTF. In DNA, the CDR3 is TGTGCCAGTTCCCCCCCAGGGGGCGCGTTTGGCTACACCTTC.

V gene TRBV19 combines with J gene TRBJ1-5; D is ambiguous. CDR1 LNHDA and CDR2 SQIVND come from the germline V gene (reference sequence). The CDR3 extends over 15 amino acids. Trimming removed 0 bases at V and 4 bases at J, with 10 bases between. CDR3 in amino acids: CASSIEGDRNQPQHF. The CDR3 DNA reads TGTGCCAGTAGTATAGAGGGCGACCGTAATCAGCCCCAGCATTTT.

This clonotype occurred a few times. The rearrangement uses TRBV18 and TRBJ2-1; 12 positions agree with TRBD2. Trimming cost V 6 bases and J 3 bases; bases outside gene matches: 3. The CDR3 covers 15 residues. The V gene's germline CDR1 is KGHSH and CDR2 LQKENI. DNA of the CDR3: TGTGCCAGCTCCCCGACTAGCGGGAGCTACAATGAGCAGTTCTTC. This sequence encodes CASSPTSGSYNEQFF.

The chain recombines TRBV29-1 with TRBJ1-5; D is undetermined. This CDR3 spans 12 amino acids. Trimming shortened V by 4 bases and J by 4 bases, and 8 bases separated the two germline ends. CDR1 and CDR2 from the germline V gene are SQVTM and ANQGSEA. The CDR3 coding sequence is TGCAGCGTTGTTTGGGGTAATCAGCCCCAGCATTTT. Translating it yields CSVVWGNQPQHF. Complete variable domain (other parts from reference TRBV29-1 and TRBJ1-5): SAVISQKPSRDICQRGTSLTIQCQVDSQVTMMFWYRQQPGQSLTLIATANQGSEATYESGFVIDKFPISRPNLTFSTLTVSNMSPEDSSIYLCSVVWGNQPQHFGDGTRLSIL.

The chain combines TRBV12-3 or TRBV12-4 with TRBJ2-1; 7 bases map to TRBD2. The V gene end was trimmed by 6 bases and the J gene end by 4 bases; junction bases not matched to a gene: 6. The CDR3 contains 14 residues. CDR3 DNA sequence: TGTGCCAGCAGCCGGGGGGTAACATACAATGAGCAGTTCTTC. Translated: CASSRGVTYNEQFF.